The next 15 T cell receptor beta chains were all read from a single sample in a study of blood T cell repertoires in COVID-19. Sequenced by immunoSEQ multiplex PCR; TCRdb stores in-frame clones only, minus some. The sample includes 200,000 to 250,000 clones, approximately 86% of them seen just once. The sequenced sample consisted of peripheral blood. These receptor sequences come from a man in his 60s with acute or convalescent COVID-19.

This clone was observed a few times. The chain couples TRBV7-9 to TRBJ2-1; maybe TRBD2 (5 bases). Germline assignment: CDR1 SEHNR and CDR2 FQNEAQ (reference sequence). The length of the CDR3 is 13 residues. V was pared by 8 bases and J by 5 bases, with 13 bases between. CDR3 nucleotide sequence: TGTGCCAGCGGACTCCGGCAGAACAATGAGCAGTTCTTC. It is translated as CASGLRQNNEQFF.

This chain uses TRBV6-6 with TRBJ2-1; TRBD1 matches 9 bases. The germline CDR1 and CDR2 sequences are MNHNY and SVGAGI (reference sequence). This CDR3 has 15 residues. V lost 6 bases to trimming and J lost 4 bases; unmatched junction nucleotides: 7. The CDR3 protein is CASSSAGQGYNEQFF. CDR3 DNA: TGTGCCAGCAGCTCGGCGGGACAGGGATACAATGAGCAGTTCTTC.

The V and J genes are TRBV20-1 and TRBJ2-3; D may be TRBD1 (6 bases). Trimming cost V 3 bases and J 2 bases, with 18 bases left between them. The CDR3 has 16 residues. Germline V gene data show CDR1 as DFQATT and CDR2 as SNEGSKA (reference sequence). CDR3 coding DNA: TGCAGTGCTAGTGTTGGGACACTCCGATACACAGATACGCAGTATTTT. It yields the protein CSASVGTLRYTDTQYF.

The rearrangement links TRBV2 to TRBJ2-3; the D gene is possibly TRBD2 (5 bases). This CDR3 has 14 amino acids. Trimming removed 4 bases from V and 1 base from J, with 9 bases in between. Germline assignment: CDR1 SNHLY and CDR2 FYNNEI. The CDR3 DNA reads as TGTGCCAGCAGTGTGTCCGGGGGCACAGATACGCAGTATTTT. It translates to CASSVSGGTDTQYF.

In this sample, this clone turned up once. This chain joins TRBV5-6 and TRBJ2-5; 9 bases map to TRBD2. Trimming cost V 4 bases and J 3 bases; bases outside gene matches: 4. Germline V lookup: CDR1 SGHDT, CDR2 YYEEEE. The CDR3 spans 14 residues. CDR3 coding DNA: TGTGCCAGCAGCCTTAGCGGGGGAAAAGAGACCCAGTACTTC. Amino acids: CASSLSGGKETQYF.

The rearrangement links TRBV7-2 to TRBJ2-1; 16 bases are shared with TRBD2. The V and J ends lost 5 bases and 2 bases, in that order; junction bases with no gene match: 9. The germline gives CDR1 SGHTA, CDR2 FQGNSA. The CDR3 contains 19 residues. CDR3 coding DNA: TGTGCCAGCAGCCAATCCGGGACTAGCGGGGGGGCCACCTACAATGAGCAGTTCTTC. It encodes CASSQSGTSGGATYNEQFF.

The V call is TRBV6-5, the J call TRBJ2-7; D might be TRBD2 (6 bases). This CDR3 is 13 amino acids long. Per germline, CDR1 MNHEY and CDR2 SVGAGI. V lost 6 bases, J lost 4 bases, and 13 bases lay in between. For the CDR3, the DNA is TGTGCCAGCAGCCCCGACCGGGGGTACGAGCAGTACTTC. Translated, it gives CASSPDRGYEQYF.

The chain carries TRBV2 and TRBJ2-3; weak D call: TRBD1 (5 bases). V lost 3 bases to trimming and J lost 5 bases, with 9 bases between them. There are 13 residues in the CDR3. CDR1 is SNHLY and CDR2 is FYNNEI in the germline V gene. For the CDR3, the DNA is TGTGCCAGCAGTGAGGGTAGGGGAGATACGCAGTATTTT. As protein: CASSEGRGDTQYF.

This clone has ten or more counts. The chain uses TRBV13 and TRBJ1-3, with unresolved D. Trimming shortened V by 5 bases and J by 4 bases, and 12 bases separated the two germline ends. The CDR3 consists of 14 residues. Germline V gene sequence: CDR1 PRHDT, CDR2 FYEKMQ (reference sequence). CDR3 in amino acids: CASSREGSGNTIYF. Here the CDR3 DNA reads TGTGCCAGCAGCCGCGAGGGATCCGGAAACACCATATATTTT.

The V call is TRBV7-2, the J call TRBJ2-3; perhaps TRBD2 as D (5 bases). V dropped 5 bases and J dropped 7 bases, with 7 bases sitting between them. The length of the CDR3 is 11 residues. Germline assignment: CDR1 SGHTA and CDR2 FQGNSA. CDR3 protein: CASSRLHTQYF. The CDR3 region has the DNA TGTGCCAGCAGCCGACTACATACGCAGTATTTT.

In this sample, this clone turned up once. The chain uses TRBV7-3 and TRBJ1-2, with TRBD1 identical over 9 bases. The CDR3 runs to 17 residues. Germline CDR1 and CDR2: SGHTA and FQGTGA. The V and J ends lost 1 base and 3 bases, in that order; junction bases with no gene match: 9. CDR3 DNA sequence: TGTGCCAGCAGCTTAATGGGACAGGGCCGGGGTCACTATGGCTACACCTTC. This gives the protein CASSLMGQGRGHYGYTF.

The chain has TRBV6-5 and TRBJ2-2; a weak D match, TRBD2 (6 bases). Germline V CDR1 and CDR2: MNHEY, SVGAGI. This CDR3 comprises 15 residues. Trimming removed 4 bases at V and 4 bases at J, with 13 bases between. This CDR3 is CASSSQGTVTGELFF. In nucleotides, the CDR3 is TGTGCCAGCAGTTCCCAAGGGACTGTCACCGGGGAGCTGTTTTTT.

The J gene is TRBJ1-5, the V gene TRBV19, with TRBD1 matching over 7 bases. In germline, CDR1 is LNHDA, CDR2 SQIVND (reference sequence). The CDR3 has 11 residues. The J segment lost 11 bases and the V segment lost 8 bases, leaving 6 bases of the junction unmatched. The CDR3 region has the DNA TGTGCCAGTGGGGCAGGGGGTTCCCAGCATTTT. It translates to CASGAGGSQHF.

A few counts support this clone. The J gene is TRBJ2-5, the V gene TRBV5-1; 8 bases align to TRBD1. There are 16 residues in the CDR3. The ends lost 0 bases at V and 5 bases at J; junction bases unmatched: 9. The germline CDR1 and CDR2 sequences are SGHRS and YFSETQ. As DNA, the CDR3 is TGCGCCAGCAGCTTGGCCCTACAGGGGGTCGGGGAGACCCAGTACTTC. Its protein product is CASSLALQGVGETQYF.

This clone appeared a few times. V usage is TRBV6-5 and J usage is TRBJ1-2; possibly TRBD1 for D (6 bases). The length of the CDR3 is 14 residues. Trimming took off 2 bases at V and 7 bases at J, with 14 bases between the two ends. Germline CDR1 and CDR2: MNHEY and SVGAGI. Here the CDR3 reads CASSYLNREGGYTF. CDR3 coding DNA: TGTGCCAGCAGTTACCTCAACAGGGAGGGTGGCTACACCTTC.